This is a list of T cell receptor beta chains from one sample in a study of T-cell reconstitution after alpha-beta-depleted transplantation in children. TCRdb reprocessed the PCR reads with MiXCR, giving one entry per CDR3 protein. The table includes around 250,000 distinct CDR3 sequences, around 7.5% detected once. This sample comprised PBMCs, mostly from graft donor cells, obtained 180 days after TCRalphabeta/CD19-depleted stem cell transplant. The receptors derive from a male patient younger than 18 who had a stem cell transplant for acute lymphoblastic leukemia, so the T cells may come from the graft donor. CDR3s include the opening cysteine and the closing phenylalanine or tryptophan. Fields, in order: J gene, V gene, D gene, clone size, CDR3 protein, CDR3 DNA. A D gene is named only where the DNA matches it firmly. Clone size is shown for a subset of rows, as once, few, many or a class of expanded clone.

>TRBJ1-3|TRBV4-2|.|many
CASSQRSPGNTIYF
TGTGCCAGCAGCCAAAGGAGTCCTGGAAACACCATATATTTT
>TRBJ2-7|TRBV12-3/TRBV12-4|.|few
CASSLRDKRYEQYF
TGTGCCAGCAGTCTCCGGGACAAAAGGTACGAGCAGTACTTC
>TRBJ2-1|TRBV15|TRBD2|many
CATSGETSGRGNNEQFF
TGTGCCACCAGCGGAGAAACAAGCGGGAGGGGAAACAATGAGCAGTTCTTC
>TRBJ1-2|TRBV12-3/TRBV12-4|.|many
CASSFGGRRGYTF
TGTGCCAGCAGTTTCGGGGGGAGACGGGGCTACACCTTC
>TRBJ2-5|TRBV29-1|TRBD1|many
CSADRVGETQYF
TGCAGTGCGGACAGGGTAGGAGAGACCCAGTACTTC
>TRBJ2-1|TRBV5-1|TRBD1|many
CASSFNRGLDEQFF
TGCGCCAGCAGCTTTAACAGGGGGTTAGATGAGCAGTTCTTC
>TRBJ1-6|TRBV7-9|.|many
CASRPGARDSPLHF
TGTGCCAGCAGGCCGGGGGCAAGGGATTCACCCCTCCACTTT
>TRBJ2-3|TRBV7-2|.|many
CASSLRVADTQYF
TGTGCCAGCAGCTTACGGGTTGCAGATACGCAGTATTTT
>TRBJ2-1|TRBV9|TRBD1|many
CASSIKGATSYNEQFF
TGTGCCAGCAGCATAAAGGGGGCTACTTCCTACAATGAGCAGTTCTTC
>TRBJ2-3|TRBV29-1|.|many
CSAPQGSDTQYF
TGCAGCGCCCCGCAGGGTTCAGATACGCAGTATTTT
>TRBJ2-7|TRBV27|TRBD2|many
CASKGGNRNEQYF
TGTGCCTCCAAGGGAGGGAATCGCAACGAGCAGTACTTC
>TRBJ2-7|TRBV4-2|.|.
CARGSEQYF
TGTGCCAGGGGCTCCGAGCAGTACTTC
>TRBJ2-1|TRBV12-3/TRBV12-4|.|.
CASSPYGRYNEQFF
TGTGCCAGCAGTCCTTATGGGCGCTACAATGAGCAGTTCTTC
>TRBJ2-4|TRBV18|.|.
CASSPLSKNIQYF
TGTGCCAGCTCACCACTGTCCAAAAACATTCAGTACTTC
>TRBJ2-7|TRBV28|TRBD1|many
CASSSLTGVFYEQYF
TGTGCCAGCAGTTCCCTGACAGGGGTCTTCTACGAGCAGTACTTC
>TRBJ1-5|TRBV7-6|.|many
CASSRSRGQPQHF
TGTGCCAGCAGCCGGTCTAGGGGCCAGCCCCAGCATTTT
>TRBJ2-2|TRBV19|.|many
CASIWRANTGELFF
TGTGCCAGTATCTGGCGGGCGAACACCGGGGAGCTGTTTTTT
>TRBJ2-4|TRBV19|TRBD1|many
CASSITGAAIQYF
TGTGCCAGTAGTATCACAGGGGCGGCCATTCAGTACTTC
>TRBJ2-5|TRBV4-3|TRBD1|many
CASSQDPTTGGQETQYF
TGCGCCAGCAGCCAAGACCCGACTACAGGGGGTCAGGAGACCCAGTACTTC
>TRBJ2-7|TRBV7-8|TRBD1|many
CASSDRDREFDEQYF
TGTGCCAGCAGCGACCGGGACAGGGAGTTCGACGAGCAGTACTTC
>TRBJ1-5|TRBV6-5|.|few
CASSYPLVAGNQPQHF
TGTGCCAGCAGTTACCCCCTAGTAGCGGGCAATCAGCCCCAGCATTTT
>TRBJ1-1|TRBV5-6|.|many
CASSLVSWWYTEAFF
TGTGCCAGCAGCTTGGTCTCGTGGTGGTACACTGAAGCTTTCTTT
>TRBJ2-1|TRBV28|TRBD2|many
CASSFLAGGRGEQFF
TGTGCCAGCAGTTTCCTAGCGGGAGGGCGAGGTGAGCAGTTCTTC
>TRBJ2-7|TRBV4-2|TRBD2|many
CASSQESAGGPGEQYF
TGTGCCAGCAGCCAAGAATCAGCGGGGGGGCCGGGCGAGCAGTACTTC
>TRBJ2-3|TRBV28|TRBD2|many
CASSQVSASGGWGSTDTQYF
TGTGCCAGCAGCCAAGTCTCGGCTAGCGGGGGTTGGGGTAGCACAGATACGCAGTATTTT
>TRBJ2-7|TRBV20-1|TRBD1|many
CSAGPGQGRNEQYF
TGCAGTGCTGGTCCGGGACAGGGCAGGAACGAGCAGTACTTC
>TRBJ2-7|TRBV29-1|TRBD1|many
CSVAGTGGNYEQYF
TGCAGCGTTGCAGGGACAGGGGGGAACTACGAGCAGTACTTC
>TRBJ2-5|TRBV28|.|many
CASRTDQETQYF
TGTGCCAGCAGGACAGACCAAGAGACCCAGTACTTC
>TRBJ1-2|TRBV3-1|.|many
CASSQDFYGYTF
TGTGCCAGCAGCCAAGATTTCTATGGCTACACCTTC
>TRBJ2-7|TRBV20-1|.|many
CSARDLQGTFYEQYF
TGCAGTGCTAGAGATCTCCAGGGAACCTTCTACGAGCAGTACTTC
>TRBJ2-7|TRBV6-4|.|many
CASSFLPGTGYEQYF
TGTGCCAGCAGTTTCCTCCCAGGGACCGGCTACGAGCAGTACTTC
>TRBJ1-1|TRBV10-3|TRBD1|many
CAISESDRGLNTEAFF
TGTGCCATCAGTGAGTCCGACAGGGGGCTGAACACTGAAGCTTTCTTT